Listed here are 24 T cell receptor beta chains from one sample, sequenced in a study of T cells after yellow fever vaccination. TCRdb redid the calling of the 5' RACE reads with MiXCR, one entry per CDR3 protein. The table has 250,000 to 350,000 distinct CDR3 sequences, approximately 10% seen once; the top ten hold around 3.1%. Sequencing was performed on CD4+ T cells sorted from PBMCs, taken 5 days after the yellow fever booster vaccination. These receptors all stem from a man between 18 and 35 years old who received the YFV17D yellow fever vaccine.

V gene TRBV7-3 combines with J gene TRBJ2-2; 10 positions agree with TRBD1. The germline V gene has CDR1 SGHTA and CDR2 FQGTGA. Germline trimming cut 5 bases from V and 4 bases from J; bases unmatched to any gene: 4. The CDR3 runs to 15 residues. CDR3 nucleotides: TGTGCCAGCAGCCCACGGACAGGGGGCACCGGGGAGCTGTTTTTT. Translating gives CASSPRTGGTGELFF. Based on the CDR3 plus reference TRBV7-3 and TRBJ2-2, the full variable domain is GAGVSQTPSNKVTEKGKYVELRCDPISGHTALYWYRQSLGQGPEFLIYFQGTGAADDSGLPNDRFFAVRPEGSVSTLKIQRTERGDSAVYLCASSPRTGGTGELFFGEGSRLTVL.

The genes are TRBV20-1 and TRBJ1-5; weak D call: TRBD1 (6 bases). With 1 base removed from V and 7 bases from J, the gap between germline ends came to 26 bases. CDR3 length: 18 residues. Germline CDR1 reads DFQATT; CDR2 reads SNEGSKA (reference sequence). The CDR3 DNA is TGCAGTGCTAGAGCAAACTGGGTTGCAGGGGAGAAAGGGCAGCCCCAGCATTTT. Translation gives CSARANWVAGEKGQPQHF.

The chain has TRBV20-1 and TRBJ1-1; D remains ambiguous. Germline V CDR1 and CDR2: DFQATT, SNEGSKA (reference sequence). Trimming cost V 5 bases and J 4 bases, with 20 bases left between them. CDR3 size: 15 residues. The CDR3 loop reads CSAARPFTSSTEAFF. CDR3 in DNA: TGCAGTGCTGCCCGTCCTTTTACCTCTAGCACTGAAGCTTTCTTT.

The chain uses TRBV20-1 and TRBJ1-1; TRBD1 agrees at 8 bases. CDR3 length equals 14 residues. CDR1 and CDR2 from the germline V gene are DFQATT and SNEGSKA (reference sequence). V lost 1 base to trimming and J lost 2 bases; unmatched junction nucleotides: 3. CDR3 sequence reads: CSARAGGVNTEAFF. CDR3 nucleotide sequence: TGCAGTGCTAGAGCAGGGGGCGTAAACACTGAAGCTTTCTTT.

The chain carries TRBV6-5 and TRBJ1-6; tentatively, D is TRBD1 (5 bases). The CDR3 has 14 amino acids. V was pared by 8 bases and J by 8 bases, with 16 bases between. Germline V CDR1 and CDR2: MNHEY, SVGAGI. The CDR3 DNA sequence: TGTGCCAGCTCATGGGACGGATCTTATTCACCCCTCCACTTT. This translates into CASSWDGSYSPLHF.

This chain uses TRBV29-1 with TRBJ1-1; D is unclear. This CDR3 spans 16 amino acids. Trimming stripped 5 bases from V and 3 bases from J, with 22 bases between. Germline V lookup: CDR1 SQVTM, CDR2 ANQGSEA. This CDR3 reads CSVKKRLVRVDTEAFF. In nucleotides, the CDR3 is TGCAGCGTTAAAAAGAGGTTGGTGAGGGTGGACACTGAAGCTTTCTTT.

This clonotype was picked up many times. This chain connects TRBV20-1 to TRBJ1-1; D gene unclear. The V gene lost 6 bases and the J gene lost 12 bases, with 17 bases spanning the gap. Germline CDR1 DFQATT, CDR2 SNEGSKA (reference sequence). The CDR3 covers 11 residues. The CDR3 sequence is CSAPNRGVTFF. CDR3 bases: TGCAGTGCGCCGAACCGCGGGGTAACTTTCTTT.

This chain connects TRBV19 to TRBJ2-3; D is possibly TRBD2 (6 bases). The CDR3 runs to 16 residues. V was trimmed by 1 base and J by 4 bases, leaving 15 bases between them. Germline V CDR1 and CDR2: LNHDA, SQIVND (reference sequence). The CDR3 coding sequence is TGTGCCAGTAGTATAGGTCAGCTACGGGGGTCAGATACGCAGTATTTT. Translated: CASSIGQLRGSDTQYF.

This clonotype has a count of ten or more. The chain links TRBV12-3 or TRBV12-4 to TRBJ2-3, with D perhaps TRBD2 (5 bases). Deletions cut 6 bases from V and 5 bases from J, with 15 bases between. The CDR3 has 14 residues. The CDR3 coding sequence is TGTGCCAGCAGCCCCTCCGGGGTCGGAGATACGCAGTATTTT. Translated, it gives CASSPSGVGDTQYF.

This chain joins TRBV11-2 and TRBJ2-5; the match to TRBD2 covers 7 bases. Germline CDR1 SGHAT, CDR2 FQNNGV. The CDR3 has 16 residues. V lost 2 bases to trimming and J lost 1 base; unmatched junction nucleotides: 7. CDR3 nucleotides: TGTGCCAGCAGCTTAAACTCGCGGGAGTCCCAAGAGACCCAGTACTTC. It specifies CASSLNSRESQETQYF.

This clonotype was seen a few times. This sequence joins TRBV4-1 and TRBJ1-2, with 9 bases identical to TRBD1. The V and J ends lost 4 bases and 5 bases, in that order; junction bases with no gene match: 8. The CDR3 runs 15 residues. CDR1 and CDR2 from the germline V gene are MGHRA and YSYEKL. CDR3 sequence: CASSPEDRGSYGYTF. The CDR3 DNA sequence: TGCGCCAGCAGCCCCGAAGACAGGGGGAGTTATGGCTACACCTTC.

This clonotype has a count of ten or more. The rearrangement uses TRBV7-9 and TRBJ1-5; TRBD1 is a possible D gene (5 bases). The CDR3 is 14 amino acids. Trimming pared 6 bases from V and 0 bases from J, leaving 9 bases between. Germline CDR1 reads SEHNR; CDR2 reads FQNEAQ (reference sequence). The CDR3 region is CASSRDSSNQPQHF. As DNA, the CDR3 is TGTGCCAGCAGTCGTGACAGTAGCAATCAGCCCCAGCATTTT.

This clonotype was recorded once. The chain is built from TRBV7-9 and TRBJ1-2; D is undetermined. Germline V gene lookup returns CDR1 SEHNR and CDR2 FQNEAQ (reference sequence). This CDR3 is 16 amino acids long. Deletions cut 5 bases from V and 0 bases from J, with 16 bases between. The CDR3 nucleotides are TGTGCCAGCAGCGTGCAATCGACGGATACTAACTATGGCTACACCTTC. Translating it yields CASSVQSTDTNYGYTF.

The sample holds a few counts of this clonotype. This sequence joins TRBV20-1 and TRBJ2-5; 13 positions agree with TRBD2. CDR1 is DFQATT and CDR2 is SNEGSKA in the germline V gene (reference sequence). V lost 5 bases to trimming and J lost 4 bases; unmatched junction nucleotides: 13. The length of the CDR3 is 17 residues. The CDR3: CSARRLAGGLDGETQYF. The CDR3, as DNA: TGCAGTGCTCGCAGACTAGCGGGGGGATTGGACGGAGAGACCCAGTACTTC.

This sequence joins TRBV5-1 and TRBJ1-4; possible D gene TRBD1, 6 bases. Germline V gene sequence: CDR1 SGHRS, CDR2 YFSETQ. This CDR3 comprises 14 residues. Trimming removed 2 bases at V and 5 bases at J, with 10 bases between. The DNA of the CDR3 is TGCGCCAGCAGCTTTTCCGGGACAAATGAAAAACTGTTTTTT. Translated, it gives CASSFSGTNEKLFF.

This clonotype was observed many times. V gene TRBV12-3 or TRBV12-4 combines with J gene TRBJ2-1; no clear D. The CDR3 runs 13 residues. V dropped 9 bases and J dropped 0 bases, with 9 bases sitting between them. The CDR3 sequence is CASLGISYNEQFF. Written as DNA, the CDR3 is TGTGCCAGTTTAGGAATCTCCTACAATGAGCAGTTCTTC.

The chain is built from TRBV7-8 and TRBJ1-5; D ambiguous. CDR3 length: 15 residues. Germline V gives CDR1 SGHVS, CDR2 FQNEAQ. Trimming cost V 5 bases and J 4 bases, with 15 bases left between them. The CDR3 DNA sequence: TGTGCCAGCAGCCCCTCGAGGCTGGGGAATCAGCCCCAGCATTTT. As protein: CASSPSRLGNQPQHF.

This clonotype has only a few counts. The chain carries TRBV30 and TRBJ2-7, with D perhaps given as TRBD1 or TRBD2 (5 bases each). The V end was cut by 3 bases, the J end by 2 bases, with 14 bases between. Germline values: CDR1 GTSNPN, CDR2 SVGIG (reference sequence). The CDR3 is made up of 14 amino acids. The CDR3 loop is CAWRRLGPTYEQYF. As DNA, the CDR3 is TGTGCCTGGAGGCGCCTGGGACCTACCTACGAGCAGTACTTC.

This clonotype was recorded a few times. This rearrangement joins TRBV11-1 to TRBJ2-5; TRBD2 aligns across 10 bases. The CDR3 length is 15 residues. CDR1 SGHAT and CDR2 FQDESV come from the germline V gene (reference sequence). Unmatched junction bases numbered 5, after V lost 7 bases and J lost 0 bases. The CDR3 spells CASTGGLADQETQYF. The CDR3 bases are TGTGCCAGCACGGGAGGACTAGCGGACCAAGAGACCCAGTACTTC.

V gene TRBV12-3 or TRBV12-4 combines with J gene TRBJ2-5; possibly TRBD1 for D (6 bases). The CDR3 has 14 residues. V dropped 5 bases and J dropped 2 bases, with 12 bases sitting between them. The CDR3, as DNA: TGTGCCAGCAGTCTAAATCAGGGGCAAGAGACCCAGTACTTC. Encoded protein: CASSLNQGQETQYF.

This clonotype was seen a handful of times. The chain couples TRBV5-1 to TRBJ2-1; 8 positions agree with TRBD2. Germline V gene sequence: CDR1 SGHRS, CDR2 YFSETQ. Trimming at V came to 3 bases and at J to 5 bases, leaving 4 bases not matched to a gene. The CDR3 runs 14 residues. The CDR3 nucleotides are TGCGCCAGCAGCTCCGGGACTAGGGACAATGAGCAGTTCTTC. Amino acid sequence: CASSSGTRDNEQFF.

In its sample, this clonotype was seen many times. The rearrangement uses TRBV20-1 and TRBJ1-2; weak D call: TRBD1 (5 bases). The germline CDR1 and CDR2 sequences are DFQATT and SNEGSKA (reference sequence). This CDR3 comprises 13 residues. The V end was cut by 5 bases, the J end by 8 bases, with 18 bases between. The CDR3 DNA follows: TGCAGTGCTGGCGGACATTCCCCGGAAGGCTACACCTTC. It is translated as CSAGGHSPEGYTF.

This clonotype occurred a few times. The V call is TRBV18, the J call TRBJ1-6; D uncertain. This CDR3 contains 14 residues. Looked up from germline, CDR1 is KGHSH and CDR2 is LQKENI. V was cut by 3 bases and J by 9 bases, with 12 bases left in between. The CDR3 region is CASSPNRESSPLHF. In nucleotides, the CDR3 is TGTGCCAGCTCACCGAATCGGGAAAGTTCACCCCTCCACTTT.

This clonotype was observed a few times. J is TRBJ2-3 and V is TRBV2; D unclear. The CDR3 is 14 residues long. V lost 4 bases and J 6 bases, leaving 14 bases between the germline ends. Germline CDR1 reads SNHLY; CDR2 reads FYNNEI. CDR3 protein: CASSGHGIGDTQYF. The CDR3 nucleotides read TGTGCCAGCAGTGGTCATGGGATTGGGGATACGCAGTATTTT.